This TCR beta chain is drawn from a study of early T cells in non-severe SARS-CoV-2 infection (dated by TCRdb to about 2021). Background on the whole study: Because TCR sequencing relied on bulk RNA taken from unsorted whole blood, pairing of alpha and beta chains was not possible. Overall results and qualifications from the work: VDJdb matching was skewed toward anti-spike CD8 responses, so virus-specific expansions were likely underestimated and private and CD4 specificities were missed.

Taken from cysteine to phenylalanine, the CDR3 has 17 residues. CDR1 and CDR2 (SEHNR, FQNEAQ) derive from the germline V gene (reference sequence). About this clonotype: The target of this receptor is not known. No DNA is shown, since the ends of the CDR3 on it are uncertain; the CDR3 is the one TCRdb lists.

Set within a cohort of healthcare workers in London, UK, this nested case-control study involved weekly PCR testing of nasopharyngeal swabs along with blood sampling. Healthcare workers were recruited between 23 and 31 March 2020, during the week of the UK lockdown, and were followed weekly for up to 16 weeks. Library generation was performed with 5' RACE. For sequencing, a NextSeq 500 was employed. The TCR library protocol attached unique molecular identifiers to individual cDNA molecules to correct for sequencing error and PCR bias. Both TCR alpha and beta chains were sequenced, and tight co-correlation was observed between alpha and beta sequence abundances in each sample. Regarding the original processing steps: Decombinator V4 was used to annotate TCR sequences for V gene, J gene and CDR3. Expanded TCRs were defined as changing significantly between any two time points under a Poisson model with p below 0.0001. TCR abundances were normalised to the total number of TCRs sequenced per sample and expressed as counts per million. MAIT TCRs were defined by TRAV1-2 paired with TRAJ12, TRAJ20 or TRAJ33, and iNKT TCRs by TRAV10 paired with TRAJ18. VDJdb, accessed 1 November 2021, was searched for CMV, EBV and SARS-CoV-2 annotated TCRs, excluding TCRs annotated for multiple antigens. Through fastp at Q25 and MiXCR, TCRdb rebuilt clones from the public reads, retaining in-frame beta chains. Rows are combined by CDR3 protein, so each entry shows the most common genes and DNA. The V and J calls come from TCRdb's annotation, not from the publication. The table for this sample lists tens of thousands of distinct CDR3 sequences; around 18% of them were counted only once. The top ten constitute about 8.2% of the sample.

The chain links TRBV7-9 with TRBJ1-4; TRBD1, the table's D call, lacks a check against the DNA. This receptor was identified in an adult who was a healthcare worker with PCR-confirmed SARS-CoV-2 infection or an uninfected control (not recorded which). The sequencing used whole blood, collected at baseline. The CDR3 protein: CASSLNFRGRDNEKLFF.